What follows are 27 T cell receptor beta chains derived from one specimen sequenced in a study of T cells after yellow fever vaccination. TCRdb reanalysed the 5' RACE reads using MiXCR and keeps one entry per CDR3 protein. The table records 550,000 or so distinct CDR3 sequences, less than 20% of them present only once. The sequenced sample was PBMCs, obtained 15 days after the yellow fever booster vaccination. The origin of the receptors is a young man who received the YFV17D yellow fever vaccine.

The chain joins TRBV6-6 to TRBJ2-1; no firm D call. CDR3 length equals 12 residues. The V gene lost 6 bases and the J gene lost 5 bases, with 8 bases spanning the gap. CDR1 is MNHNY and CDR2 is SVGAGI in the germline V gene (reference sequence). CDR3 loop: CASRATNNEQFF. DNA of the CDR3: TGTGCCAGCAGGGCGACGAACAATGAGCAGTTCTTC.

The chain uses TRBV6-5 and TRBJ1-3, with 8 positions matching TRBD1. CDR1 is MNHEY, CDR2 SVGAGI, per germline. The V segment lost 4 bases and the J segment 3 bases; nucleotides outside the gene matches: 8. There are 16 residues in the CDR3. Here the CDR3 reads CASSSGQARNGNTIYF. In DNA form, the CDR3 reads TGTGCCAGCAGTTCGGGACAGGCGAGAAATGGAAACACCATATATTTT.

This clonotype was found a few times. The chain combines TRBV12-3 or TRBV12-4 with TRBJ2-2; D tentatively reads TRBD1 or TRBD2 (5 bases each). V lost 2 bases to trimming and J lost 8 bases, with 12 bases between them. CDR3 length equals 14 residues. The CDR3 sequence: CASSLRGRGGELFF. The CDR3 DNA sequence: TGTGCCAGCAGTTTACGGGGCCGCGGTGGGGAGCTGTTTTTT.

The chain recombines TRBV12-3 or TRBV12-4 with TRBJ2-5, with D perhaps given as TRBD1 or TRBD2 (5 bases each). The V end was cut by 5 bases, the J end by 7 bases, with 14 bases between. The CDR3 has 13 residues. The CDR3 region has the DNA TGTGCCAGCAGTCCGGGACCCGCGGGGACCCAGTACTTC. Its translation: CASSPGPAGTQYF.

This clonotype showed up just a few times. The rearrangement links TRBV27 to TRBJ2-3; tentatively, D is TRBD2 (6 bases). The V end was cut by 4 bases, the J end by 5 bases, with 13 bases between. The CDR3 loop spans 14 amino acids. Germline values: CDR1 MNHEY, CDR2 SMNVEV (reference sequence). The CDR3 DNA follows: TGTGCCAGCAGTTCGGACGGGAGTGGAGATACGCAGTATTTT. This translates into CASSSDGSGDTQYF.

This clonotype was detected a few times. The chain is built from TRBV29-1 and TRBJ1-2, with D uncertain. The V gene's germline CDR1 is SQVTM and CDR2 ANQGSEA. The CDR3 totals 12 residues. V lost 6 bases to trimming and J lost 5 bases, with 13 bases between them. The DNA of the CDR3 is TGCAGCGTCGGGCCAAAGGAGTATGGCTACACCTTC. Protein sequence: CSVGPKEYGYTF.

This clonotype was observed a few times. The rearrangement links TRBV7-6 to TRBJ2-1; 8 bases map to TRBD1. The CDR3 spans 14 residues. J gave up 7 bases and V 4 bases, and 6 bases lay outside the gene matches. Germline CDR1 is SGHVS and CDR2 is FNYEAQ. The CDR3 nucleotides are TGTGCCAGCAGCTGGACAGGGCCTAGGAATGAGCAGTTCTTC. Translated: CASSWTGPRNEQFF.

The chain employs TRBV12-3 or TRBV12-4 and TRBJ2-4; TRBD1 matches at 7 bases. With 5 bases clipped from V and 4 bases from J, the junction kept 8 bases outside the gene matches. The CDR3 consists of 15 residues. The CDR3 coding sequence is TGTGCCAGCAGTCTCTTAGACAGGGCAAAAAACATTCAGTACTTC. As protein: CASSLLDRAKNIQYF.

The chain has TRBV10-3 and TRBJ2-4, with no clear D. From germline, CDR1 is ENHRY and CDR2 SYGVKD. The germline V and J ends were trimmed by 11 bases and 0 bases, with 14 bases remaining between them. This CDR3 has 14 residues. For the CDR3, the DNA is TGTGCCCCGCCGATTGGAGCAGCCAAAAACATTCAGTACTTC. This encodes CAPPIGAAKNIQYF.

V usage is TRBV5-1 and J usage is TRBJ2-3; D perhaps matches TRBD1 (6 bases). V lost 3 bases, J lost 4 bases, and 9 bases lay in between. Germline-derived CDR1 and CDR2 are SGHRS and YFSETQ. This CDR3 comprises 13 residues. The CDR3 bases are TGCGCCAGCAGCTCTGCAGGGGCAGATACGCAGTATTTT. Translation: CASSSAGADTQYF.

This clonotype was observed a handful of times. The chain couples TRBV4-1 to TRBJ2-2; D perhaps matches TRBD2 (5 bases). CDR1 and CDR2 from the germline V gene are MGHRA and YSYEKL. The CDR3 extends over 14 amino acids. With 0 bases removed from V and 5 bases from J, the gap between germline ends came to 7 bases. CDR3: CASSQETGTGELFF. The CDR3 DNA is TGCGCCAGCAGCCAAGAGACGGGGACCGGGGAGCTGTTTTTT.

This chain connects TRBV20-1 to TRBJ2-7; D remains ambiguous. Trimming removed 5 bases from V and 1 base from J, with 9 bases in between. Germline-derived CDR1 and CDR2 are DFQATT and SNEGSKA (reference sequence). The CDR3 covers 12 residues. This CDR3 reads CSAYKGSYEQYF. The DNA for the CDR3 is TGCAGTGCTTACAAAGGGTCCTACGAGCAGTACTTC.

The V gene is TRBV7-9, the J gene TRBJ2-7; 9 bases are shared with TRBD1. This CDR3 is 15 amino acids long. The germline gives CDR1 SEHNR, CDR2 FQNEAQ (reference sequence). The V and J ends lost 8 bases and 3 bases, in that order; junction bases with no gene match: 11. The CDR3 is CASGSGTGLSYEQYF. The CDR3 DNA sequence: TGTGCCAGCGGATCCGGGACAGGGTTAAGCTACGAGCAGTACTTC. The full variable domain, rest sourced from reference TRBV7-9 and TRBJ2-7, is DTGVSQNPRHKITKRGQNVTFRCDPISEHNRLYWYRQTLGQGPEFLTYFQNEAQLEKSRLLSDRFSAERPKGSFSTLEIQRTEQGDSAMYLCASGSGTGLSYEQYFGPGTRLTVT.

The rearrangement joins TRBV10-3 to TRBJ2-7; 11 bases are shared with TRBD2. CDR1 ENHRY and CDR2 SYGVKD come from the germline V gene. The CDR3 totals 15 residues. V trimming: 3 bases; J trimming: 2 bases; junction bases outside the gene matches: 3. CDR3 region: CAISEGTSGPYEQYF. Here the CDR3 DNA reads TGTGCCATCAGTGAAGGGACTAGCGGCCCCTACGAGCAGTACTTC.

CDR3 bases: TGTGCCAGCAGCTTGGCGGTGGCAGATACGCAGTATTTT. This codes for CASSLAVADTQYF. The chain joins TRBV7-9 to TRBJ2-3; no clear D gene. The CDR3 has 13 residues. Trimming left V 3 bases short and J 4 bases short, with 8 bases between. Germline CDR1 and CDR2: SEHNR and FQNEAQ (reference sequence).

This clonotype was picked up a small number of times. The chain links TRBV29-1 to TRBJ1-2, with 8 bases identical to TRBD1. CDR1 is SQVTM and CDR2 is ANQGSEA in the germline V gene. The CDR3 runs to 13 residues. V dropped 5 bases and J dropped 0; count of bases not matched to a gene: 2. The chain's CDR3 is CSVPGGPNYGYTF. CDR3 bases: TGCAGCGTTCCAGGGGGCCCTAACTATGGCTACACCTTC.

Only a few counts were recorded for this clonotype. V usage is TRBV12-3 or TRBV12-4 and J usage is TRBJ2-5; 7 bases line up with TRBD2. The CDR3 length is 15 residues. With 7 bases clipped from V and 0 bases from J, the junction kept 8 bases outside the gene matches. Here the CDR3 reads CASKRDGLNQETQYF. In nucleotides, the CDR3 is TGTGCCAGCAAGCGGGACGGACTAAACCAAGAGACCCAGTACTTC.

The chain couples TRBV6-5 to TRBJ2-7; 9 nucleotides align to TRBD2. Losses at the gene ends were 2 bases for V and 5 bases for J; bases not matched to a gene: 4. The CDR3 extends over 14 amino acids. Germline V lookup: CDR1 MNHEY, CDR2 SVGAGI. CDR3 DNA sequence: TGTGCCAGCAGTTACCTGCGGGAGGGGGACGAGCAGTACTTC. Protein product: CASSYLREGDEQYF.

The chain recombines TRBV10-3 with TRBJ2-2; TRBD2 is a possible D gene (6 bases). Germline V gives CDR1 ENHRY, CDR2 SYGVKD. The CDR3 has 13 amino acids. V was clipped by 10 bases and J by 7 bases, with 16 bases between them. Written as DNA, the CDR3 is TGTGCCACCGTGGGGGGTTCGGTCGGGGAGCTGTTTTTT. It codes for CATVGGSVGELFF.

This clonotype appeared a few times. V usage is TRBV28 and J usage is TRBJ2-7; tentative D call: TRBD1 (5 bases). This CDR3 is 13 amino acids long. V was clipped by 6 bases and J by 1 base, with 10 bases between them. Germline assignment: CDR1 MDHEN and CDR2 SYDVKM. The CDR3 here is CASRRQPSYEQYF. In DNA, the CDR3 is TGTGCCAGCAGGAGACAGCCTTCCTACGAGCAGTACTTC.

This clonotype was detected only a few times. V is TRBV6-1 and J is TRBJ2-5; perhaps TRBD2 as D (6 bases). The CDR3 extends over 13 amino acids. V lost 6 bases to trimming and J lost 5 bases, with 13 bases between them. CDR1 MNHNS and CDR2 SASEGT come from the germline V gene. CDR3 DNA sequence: TGTGCCAGCAGAACGACTAGATTGGAGACCCAGTACTTC. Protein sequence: CASRTTRLETQYF.

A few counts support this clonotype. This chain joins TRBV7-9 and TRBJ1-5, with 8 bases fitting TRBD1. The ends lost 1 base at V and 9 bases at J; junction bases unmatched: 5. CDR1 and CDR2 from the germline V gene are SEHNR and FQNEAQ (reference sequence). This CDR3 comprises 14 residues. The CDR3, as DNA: TGTGCCAGCAGCTTAGGACAGGGGCCCGGGCCCCAGCATTTT. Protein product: CASSLGQGPGPQHF.

The CDR3 DNA is TGTGCCAGCAGCTTAGGTCCTAGCGGGTATGAGCAGTTCTTC. Amino acid sequence: CASSLGPSGYEQFF. The chain carries TRBV7-3 and TRBJ2-1; the match to TRBD2 covers 8 bases. V shed 2 bases and J 8 bases; nucleotides not matched to a gene: 5. The CDR3 is made up of 14 amino acids. CDR1 and CDR2 (germline): SGHTA, FQGTGA.

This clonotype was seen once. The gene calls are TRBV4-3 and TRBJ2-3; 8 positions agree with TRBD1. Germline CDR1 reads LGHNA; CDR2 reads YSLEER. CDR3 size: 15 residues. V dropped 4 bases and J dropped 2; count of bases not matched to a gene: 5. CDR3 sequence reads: CASSPGQAFTDTQYF. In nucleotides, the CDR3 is TGCGCCAGCAGCCCGGGACAGGCCTTCACAGATACGCAGTATTTT.

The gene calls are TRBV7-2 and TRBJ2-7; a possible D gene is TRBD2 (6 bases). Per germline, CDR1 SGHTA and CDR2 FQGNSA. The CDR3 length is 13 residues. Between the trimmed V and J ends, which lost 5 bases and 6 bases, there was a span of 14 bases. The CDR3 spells CASSARGGIEQYF. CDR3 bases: TGTGCCAGCAGCGCCCGCGGAGGGATCGAGCAGTACTTC.

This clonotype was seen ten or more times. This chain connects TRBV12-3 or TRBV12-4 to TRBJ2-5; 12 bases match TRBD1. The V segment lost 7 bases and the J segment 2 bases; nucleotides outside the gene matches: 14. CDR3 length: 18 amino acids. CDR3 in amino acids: CASTPRGQGAGGQETQYF. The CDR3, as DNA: TGTGCCAGCACCCCCCGGGGACAGGGGGCCGGGGGGCAAGAGACCCAGTACTTC.

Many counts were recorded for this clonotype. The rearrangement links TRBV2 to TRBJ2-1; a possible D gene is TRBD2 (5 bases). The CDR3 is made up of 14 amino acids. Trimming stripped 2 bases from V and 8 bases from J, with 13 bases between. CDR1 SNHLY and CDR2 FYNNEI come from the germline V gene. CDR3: CASSERLAQYEQFF. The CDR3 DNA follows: TGTGCCAGCAGTGAACGGCTAGCCCAATATGAGCAGTTCTTC.